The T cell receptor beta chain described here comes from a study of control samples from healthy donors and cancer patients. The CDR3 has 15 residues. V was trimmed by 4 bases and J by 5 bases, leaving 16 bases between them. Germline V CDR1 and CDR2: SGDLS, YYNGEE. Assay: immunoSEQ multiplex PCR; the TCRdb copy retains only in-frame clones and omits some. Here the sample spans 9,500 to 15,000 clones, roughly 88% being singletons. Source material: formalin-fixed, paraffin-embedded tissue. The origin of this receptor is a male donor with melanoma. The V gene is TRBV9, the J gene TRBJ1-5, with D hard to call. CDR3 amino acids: CASSPGGSKDQPQHF. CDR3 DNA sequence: TGTGCCAGCAGCCCAGGAGGGTCTAAGGATCAGCCCCAGCATTTT.